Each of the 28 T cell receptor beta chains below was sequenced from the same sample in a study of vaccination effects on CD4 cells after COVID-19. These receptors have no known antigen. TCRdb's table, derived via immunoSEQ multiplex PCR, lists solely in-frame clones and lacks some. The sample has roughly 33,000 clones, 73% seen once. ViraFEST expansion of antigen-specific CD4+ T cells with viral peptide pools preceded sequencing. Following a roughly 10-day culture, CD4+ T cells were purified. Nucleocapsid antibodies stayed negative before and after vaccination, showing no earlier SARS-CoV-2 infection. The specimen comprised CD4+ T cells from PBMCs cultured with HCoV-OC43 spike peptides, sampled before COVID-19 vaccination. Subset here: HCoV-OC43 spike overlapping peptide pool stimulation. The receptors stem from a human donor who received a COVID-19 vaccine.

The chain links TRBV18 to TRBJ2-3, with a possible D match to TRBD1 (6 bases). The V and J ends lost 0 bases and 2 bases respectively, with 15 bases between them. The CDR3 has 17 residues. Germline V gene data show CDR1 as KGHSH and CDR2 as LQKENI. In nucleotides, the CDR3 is TGTGCCAGCTCACCACCGGGATTTGGGGACAACACAGATACGCAGTATTTT. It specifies CASSPPGFGDNTDTQYF. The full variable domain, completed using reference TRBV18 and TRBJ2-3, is NAGVMQNPRHLVRRRGQEARLRCSPMKGHSHVYWYRQLPEEGLKFMVYLQKENIIDESGMPKERFSAEFPKEGPSILRIQQVVRGDSAAYFCASSPPGFGDNTDTQYFGPGTRLTVL.

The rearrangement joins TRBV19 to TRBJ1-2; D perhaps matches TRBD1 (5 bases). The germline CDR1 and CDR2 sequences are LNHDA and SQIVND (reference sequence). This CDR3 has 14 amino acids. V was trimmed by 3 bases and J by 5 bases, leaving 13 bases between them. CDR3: CASSIQGGHYGYTF. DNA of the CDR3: TGTGCCAGTAGTATTCAGGGCGGGCATTATGGCTACACCTTC.

The CDR3 loop is CASRARTGLNYGYTF. CDR3 sequence (DNA): TGTGCCAGCAGAGCACGGACAGGGCTTAACTATGGCTACACCTTC. The gene calls are TRBV6-5 and TRBJ1-2; 8 bases fit TRBD1. This CDR3 is built from 15 residues. The trim removed 6 bases at V and 1 base at J, leaving 7 bases unmatched. CDR1 is MNHEY, CDR2 SVGAGI, per germline.

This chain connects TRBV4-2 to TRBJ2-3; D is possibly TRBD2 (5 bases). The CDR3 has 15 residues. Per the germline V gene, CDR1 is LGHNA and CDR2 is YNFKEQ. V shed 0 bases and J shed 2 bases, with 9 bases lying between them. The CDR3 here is CASSQDRTYTDTQYF. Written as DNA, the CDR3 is TGTGCCAGCAGCCAAGATCGGACTTACACAGATACGCAGTATTTT.

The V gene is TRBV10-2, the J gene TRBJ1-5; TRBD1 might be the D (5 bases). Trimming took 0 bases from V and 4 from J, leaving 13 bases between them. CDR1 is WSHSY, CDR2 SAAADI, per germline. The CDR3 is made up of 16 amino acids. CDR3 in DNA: TGCGCCAGCAGTGAGTCGCTAGGGGTAGTGAATCAGCCCCAGCATTTT. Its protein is CASSESLGVVNQPQHF.

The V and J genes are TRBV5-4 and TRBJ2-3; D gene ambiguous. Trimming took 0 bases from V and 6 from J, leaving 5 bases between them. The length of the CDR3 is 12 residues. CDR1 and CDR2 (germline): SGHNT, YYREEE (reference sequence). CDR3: CASSLALDTQYF. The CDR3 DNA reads TGTGCCAGCAGCTTGGCCTTGGATACGCAGTATTTT.

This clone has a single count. CDR3: CSALSSYEQYF. As DNA, the CDR3 is TGCAGTGCTCTAAGTTCCTACGAGCAGTACTTC. This chain connects TRBV20-1 to TRBJ2-7; D call uncertain. CDR3 length equals 11 residues. Germline V gene data show CDR1 as DFQATT and CDR2 as SNEGSKA (reference sequence). Trimming took off 5 bases at V and 1 base at J, with 6 bases between the two ends.

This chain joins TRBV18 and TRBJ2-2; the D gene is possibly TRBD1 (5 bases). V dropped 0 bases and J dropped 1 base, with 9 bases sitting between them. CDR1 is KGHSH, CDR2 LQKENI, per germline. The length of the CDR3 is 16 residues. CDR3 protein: CASSPPRDRNTGELFF. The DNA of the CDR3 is TGTGCCAGCTCACCACCAAGAGACAGGAACACCGGGGAGCTGTTTTTT.

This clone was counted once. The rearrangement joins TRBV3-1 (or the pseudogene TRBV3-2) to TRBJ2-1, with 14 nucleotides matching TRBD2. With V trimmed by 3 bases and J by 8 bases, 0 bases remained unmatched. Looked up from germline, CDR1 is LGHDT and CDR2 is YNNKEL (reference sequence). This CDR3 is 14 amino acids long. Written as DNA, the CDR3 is TGTGCCAGCAGCCAGACTAGCGGGAGGGATGAGCAGTTCTTC. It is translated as CASSQTSGRDEQFF.

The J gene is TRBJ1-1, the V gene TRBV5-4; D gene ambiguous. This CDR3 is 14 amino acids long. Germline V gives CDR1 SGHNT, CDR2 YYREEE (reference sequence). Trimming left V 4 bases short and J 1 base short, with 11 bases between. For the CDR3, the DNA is TGTGCCAGCAGCCGCGACGGAAGGAACACTGAAGCTTTCTTT. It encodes CASSRDGRNTEAFF.

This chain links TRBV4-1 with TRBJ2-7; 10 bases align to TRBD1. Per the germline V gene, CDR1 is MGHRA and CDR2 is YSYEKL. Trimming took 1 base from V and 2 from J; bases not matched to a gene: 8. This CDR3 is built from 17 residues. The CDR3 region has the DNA TGCGCCAGCAGCCAAGGGGGACAGGGGAAGAGTCCCTACGAGCAGTACTTC. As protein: CASSQGGQGKSPYEQYF.

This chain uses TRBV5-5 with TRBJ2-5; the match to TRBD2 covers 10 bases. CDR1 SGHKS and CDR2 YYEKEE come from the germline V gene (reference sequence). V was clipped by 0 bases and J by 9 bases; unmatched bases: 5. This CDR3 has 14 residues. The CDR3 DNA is TGTGCCAGCAGCTTGGAATCGCTAGCGGGAGCCCAGTACTTC. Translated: CASSLESLAGAQYF.

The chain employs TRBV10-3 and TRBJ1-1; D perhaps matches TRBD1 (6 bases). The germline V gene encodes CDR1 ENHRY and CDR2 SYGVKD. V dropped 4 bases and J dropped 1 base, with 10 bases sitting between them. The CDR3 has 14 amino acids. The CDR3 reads CAISGRTENTEAFF. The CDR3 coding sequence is TGTGCCATCAGTGGACGGACAGAGAACACTGAAGCTTTCTTT.

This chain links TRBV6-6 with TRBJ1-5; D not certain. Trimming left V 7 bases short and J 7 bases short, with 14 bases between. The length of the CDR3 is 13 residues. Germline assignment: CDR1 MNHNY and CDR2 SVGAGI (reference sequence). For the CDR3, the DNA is TGTGCCAGCACAGCCCAGGCTGGCCAGCCCCAGCATTTT. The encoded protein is CASTAQAGQPQHF.

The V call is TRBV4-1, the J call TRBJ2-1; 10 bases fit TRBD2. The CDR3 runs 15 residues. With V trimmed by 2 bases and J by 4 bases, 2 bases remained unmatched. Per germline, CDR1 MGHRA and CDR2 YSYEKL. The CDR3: CASSQPSGSYNEQFF. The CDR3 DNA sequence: TGCGCCAGCAGCCAACCTAGCGGGAGTTACAATGAGCAGTTCTTC.

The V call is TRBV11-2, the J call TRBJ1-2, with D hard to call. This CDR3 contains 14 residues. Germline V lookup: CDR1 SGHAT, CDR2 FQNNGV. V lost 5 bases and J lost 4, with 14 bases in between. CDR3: CASSPSRGFYGYTF. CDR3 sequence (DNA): TGTGCCAGCAGCCCGTCTCGAGGTTTCTATGGCTACACCTTC.

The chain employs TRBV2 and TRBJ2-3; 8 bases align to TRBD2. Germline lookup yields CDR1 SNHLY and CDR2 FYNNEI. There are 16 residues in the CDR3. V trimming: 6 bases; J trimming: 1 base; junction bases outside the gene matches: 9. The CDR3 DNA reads TGTGCCAGCAGGCAAACAGCGGGAGCTGGCACAGATACGCAGTATTTT. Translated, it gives CASRQTAGAGTDTQYF.

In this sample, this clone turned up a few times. CDR3 amino acids: CASSEDRRAPLHF. The CDR3 DNA reads as TGTGCCAGCAGTGAGGACAGAAGGGCACCCCTCCACTTT. The V gene is TRBV6-1, the J gene TRBJ1-6, with D possibly being TRBD1 (6 bases). The CDR3 consists of 13 residues. Trimming removed 3 bases at V and 11 bases at J, with 11 bases between. CDR1 and CDR2 from the germline V gene are MNHNS and SASEGT.

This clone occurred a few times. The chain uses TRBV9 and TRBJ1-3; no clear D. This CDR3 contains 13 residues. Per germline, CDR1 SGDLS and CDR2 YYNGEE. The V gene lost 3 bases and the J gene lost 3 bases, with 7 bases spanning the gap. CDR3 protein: CASSGWGGNTIYF. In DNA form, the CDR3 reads TGTGCCAGCAGCGGTTGGGGTGGAAACACCATATATTTT.

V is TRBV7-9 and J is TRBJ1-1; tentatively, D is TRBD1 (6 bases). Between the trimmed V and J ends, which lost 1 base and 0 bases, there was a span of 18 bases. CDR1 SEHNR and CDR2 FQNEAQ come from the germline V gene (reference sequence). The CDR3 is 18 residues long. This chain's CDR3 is CASSLEARGRGMNTEAFF. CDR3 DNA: TGTGCCAGCAGCTTAGAGGCCAGGGGCAGGGGTATGAACACTGAAGCTTTCTTT.

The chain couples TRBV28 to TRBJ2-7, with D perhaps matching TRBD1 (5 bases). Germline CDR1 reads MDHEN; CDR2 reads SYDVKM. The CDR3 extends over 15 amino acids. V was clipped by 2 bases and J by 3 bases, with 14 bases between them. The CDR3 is CASSLPQGYNYEQYF. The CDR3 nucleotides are TGTGCCAGCAGTTTACCCCAGGGATACAACTACGAGCAGTACTTC.

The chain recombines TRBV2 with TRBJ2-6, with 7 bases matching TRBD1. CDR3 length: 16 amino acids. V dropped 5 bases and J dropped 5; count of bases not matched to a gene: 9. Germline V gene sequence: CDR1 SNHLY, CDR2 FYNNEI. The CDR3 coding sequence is TGTGCCAGCAGTCCTGGGGGACAGAGGTGGGCCAACGTCCTGACTTTC. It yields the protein CASSPGGQRWANVLTF. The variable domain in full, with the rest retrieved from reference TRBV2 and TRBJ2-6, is EPEVTQTPSHQVTQMGQEVILRCVPISNHLYFYWYRQILGQKVEFLVSFYNNEISEKSEIFDDQFSVERPDGSNFTLKIRSTKLEDSAMYFCASSPGGQRWANVLTFGAGSRLTVL.

The CDR3 sequence is CASSRPRTASFRAFF. CDR3 coding DNA: TGTGCCAGCAGCAGGCCGAGGACAGCCTCCTTCAGGGCTTTCTTT. The chain employs TRBV21-1 and TRBJ1-1; the D call in the table, TRBD1, was not verified against the DNA. TRBV21-1 has pseudogene status. The CDR3 totals 15 residues.

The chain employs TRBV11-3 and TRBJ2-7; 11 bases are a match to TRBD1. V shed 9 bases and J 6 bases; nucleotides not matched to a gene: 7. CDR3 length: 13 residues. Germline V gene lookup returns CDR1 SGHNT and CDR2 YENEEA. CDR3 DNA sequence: TGTGCCAGACCGGGACAGGGGGGGATCGAGCAGTACTTC. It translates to CARPGQGGIEQYF.

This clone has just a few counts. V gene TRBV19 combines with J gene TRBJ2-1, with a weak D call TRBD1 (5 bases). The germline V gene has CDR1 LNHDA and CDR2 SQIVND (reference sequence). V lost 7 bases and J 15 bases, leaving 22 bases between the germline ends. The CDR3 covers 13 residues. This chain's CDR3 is CASTTRQGIYWFF. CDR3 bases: TGTGCCAGTACCACGAGGCAGGGCATTTATTGGTTCTTC.

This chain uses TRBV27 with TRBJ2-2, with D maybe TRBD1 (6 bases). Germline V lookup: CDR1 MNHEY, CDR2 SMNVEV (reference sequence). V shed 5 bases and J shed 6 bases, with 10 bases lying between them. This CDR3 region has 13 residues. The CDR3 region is CASSRGLAGELFF. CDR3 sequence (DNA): TGTGCCAGCAGTAGGGGGTTGGCCGGGGAGCTGTTTTTT.

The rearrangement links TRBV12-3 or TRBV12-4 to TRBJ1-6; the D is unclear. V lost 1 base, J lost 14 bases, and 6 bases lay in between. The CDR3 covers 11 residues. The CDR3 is CASSLVGTLHF. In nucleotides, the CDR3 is TGTGCCAGCAGTTTAGTGGGCACCCTCCACTTT.

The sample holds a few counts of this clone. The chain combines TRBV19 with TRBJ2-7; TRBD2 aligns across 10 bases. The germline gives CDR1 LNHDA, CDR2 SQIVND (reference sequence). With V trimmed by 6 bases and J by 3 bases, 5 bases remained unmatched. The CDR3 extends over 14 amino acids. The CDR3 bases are TGTGCCAGTAGAAGGACTAGCGGTGACTACGAGCAGTACTTC. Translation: CASRRTSGDYEQYF. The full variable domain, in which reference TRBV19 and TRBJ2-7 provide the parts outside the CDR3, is DGGITQSPKYLFRKEGQNVTLSCEQNLNHDAMYWYRQDPGQGLRLIYYSQIVNDFQKGDIAEGYSVSREKKESFPLTVTSAQKNPTAFYLCASRRTSGDYEQYFGPGTRLTVT.